The rows below give T cell receptor beta chains drawn from one sample of a study of OX40 agonist ivuxolimab in advanced cancers. The data were produced by immunoSEQ multiplex PCR, yet TCRdb's version contains in-frame clones alone and is incomplete. The profile covers about 53,000 clones, with roughly 86% appearing a single time and around 10% taken by the ten largest. The specimen comprised CD4+ or CD8+ T cells sorted from blood, sampled in a trial of the OX40 agonist ivuxolimab. The source of these receptors is an adult with an advanced solid tumor such as melanoma, head and neck, liver or kidney cancer. The CDR3 runs from the conserved cysteine through the conserved F or W. A D gene is named only where the DNA matches it firmly. Clone size is shown for a subset of rows, as once, few, many or a class of expanded clone.

abundance: once
d_gene: TRBD2
v_gene: TRBV9
j_gene: TRBJ2-1
CDR3aa: CASSEWTSSNEQFF
CDR3nt: TGTGCCAGCAGCGAATGGACTAGCAGCAATGAGCAGTTCTTC

abundance: -
d_gene: TRBD1
v_gene: TRBV6-5
j_gene: TRBJ2-3
CDR3aa: CASSYPGQSTDTQYF
CDR3nt: TGTGCCAGCAGTTACCCGGGACAGAGCACAGATACGCAGTATTTT

abundance: -
d_gene: -
v_gene: TRBV5-4
j_gene: TRBJ1-1
CDR3aa: CASSSWTTMGDAFF
CDR3nt: TGTGCCAGCAGCTCCTGGACCACTATGGGTGATGCTTTCTTT

abundance: -
d_gene: -
v_gene: TRBV7-6
j_gene: TRBJ2-7
CDR3aa: CASSLGGGSYEQYF
CDR3nt: TGTGCCAGCAGCTTAGGTGGCGGCTCCTACGAGCAGTACTTC

abundance: -
d_gene: -
v_gene: TRBV5-5
j_gene: TRBJ2-5
CDR3aa: CASSLGGLQETQYF
CDR3nt: TGTGCCAGCAGCTTGGGGGGGCTACAAGAGACCCAGTACTTC

abundance: -
d_gene: -
v_gene: TRBV7-6
j_gene: TRBJ1-1
CDR3aa: CASSLVGNTEAFF
CDR3nt: TGTGCCAGCAGCTTAGTAGGGAACACTGAAGCTTTCTTT

abundance: -
d_gene: -
v_gene: TRBV9
j_gene: TRBJ2-5
CDR3aa: CASSVGGETQYF
CDR3nt: TGTGCCAGCAGCGTCGGAGGAGAGACCCAGTACTTC

abundance: once
d_gene: TRBD1
v_gene: TRBV28
j_gene: TRBJ1-5
CDR3aa: CASSSLPGTGIYSNQPQHF
CDR3nt: TGTGCCAGCAGTTCGCTGCCCGGGACAGGGATTTATAGCAATCAGCCCCAGCATTTT

abundance: few
d_gene: TRBD1
v_gene: TRBV19
j_gene: TRBJ2-1
CDR3aa: CASSIGTVHEQFF
CDR3nt: TGTGCCAGTAGTATCGGGACAGTGCATGAGCAGTTCTTC

abundance: -
d_gene: TRBD1
v_gene: TRBV28
j_gene: TRBJ2-7
CDR3aa: CASSWDRGTMQISYEQYF
CDR3nt: TGTGCCAGCAGTTGGGACAGGGGTACCATGCAAATATCCTACGAGCAGTACTTC

abundance: -
d_gene: -
v_gene: TRBV27
j_gene: TRBJ2-1
CDR3aa: CASSSRWGNSRGLNEQFF
CDR3nt: TGTGCCAGCAGTTCCCGGTGGGGGAACTCGCGTGGGCTCAATGAGCAGTTCTTC

abundance: -
d_gene: -
v_gene: TRBV4-1
j_gene: TRBJ1-2
CDR3aa: CASSQDMGTFNYGYTF
CDR3nt: TGCGCCAGCAGCCAAGATATGGGCACCTTTAACTATGGCTACACCTTC

abundance: -
d_gene: TRBD1
v_gene: TRBV13
j_gene: TRBJ2-3
CDR3aa: CASTPGQSTDTQYF
CDR3nt: TGTGCCAGCACTCCGGGACAGAGCACAGATACGCAGTATTTT

abundance: -
d_gene: -
v_gene: TRBV7-9
j_gene: TRBJ2-1
CDR3aa: CASSSSGRKDEQFF
CDR3nt: TGTGCCAGCAGCTCTTCTGGGAGGAAGGATGAGCAGTTCTTC

abundance: few
d_gene: -
v_gene: TRBV19
j_gene: TRBJ1-5
CDR3aa: CASSIWTDSNQPQHF
CDR3nt: TGTGCCAGTAGTATCTGGACAGATAGCAATCAGCCCCAGCATTTT

abundance: -
d_gene: TRBD2
v_gene: TRBV10-3
j_gene: TRBJ2-7
CDR3aa: CAISEGQREYYEQYF
CDR3nt: TGTGCCATCAGTGAGGGTCAGCGGGAGTACTACGAGCAGTACTTC

abundance: -
d_gene: TRBD1
v_gene: TRBV5-6
j_gene: TRBJ2-3
CDR3aa: CASSPGTGRNTDTQYF
CDR3nt: TGTGCCAGCAGCCCGGGGACAGGGAGAAACACAGATACGCAGTATTTT

abundance: -
d_gene: TRBD1
v_gene: TRBV6-6
j_gene: TRBJ1-2
CDR3aa: CASGGQYYGYTF
CDR3nt: TGTGCCAGCGGGGGACAGTACTATGGCTACACCTTC

abundance: -
d_gene: -
v_gene: TRBV27
j_gene: TRBJ2-2
CDR3aa: CASGLLNTGELFF
CDR3nt: TGTGCCAGCGGTCTCCTGAACACCGGGGAGCTGTTTTTT

abundance: once
d_gene: -
v_gene: TRBV4-3
j_gene: TRBJ2-5
CDR3aa: CASSESPWGGIETQYF
CDR3nt: TGCGCCAGCAGCGAATCCCCTTGGGGCGGGATAGAGACCCAGTACTTC

abundance: -
d_gene: -
v_gene: TRBV5-1
j_gene: TRBJ2-5
CDR3aa: CASSLALPLQETQYF
CDR3nt: TGCGCCAGCAGCTTGGCTCTCCCACTCCAAGAGACCCAGTACTTC

abundance: -
d_gene: -
v_gene: TRBV5-1
j_gene: TRBJ2-5
CDR3aa: CASHEGVGQETQYF
CDR3nt: TGCGCCAGCCACGAGGGGGTTGGCCAAGAGACCCAGTACTTC

abundance: -
d_gene: -
v_gene: TRBV9
j_gene: TRBJ2-7
CDR3aa: CASSSHRYEQYF
CDR3nt: TGTGCCAGCAGCTCCCACCGGTACGAGCAGTACTTC

abundance: -
d_gene: -
v_gene: TRBV5-4
j_gene: TRBJ1-3
CDR3aa: CASTAVGGSAGNTIYF
CDR3nt: TGTGCCAGCACTGCCGTGGGTGGGTCTGCTGGAAACACCATATATTTT

abundance: -
d_gene: -
v_gene: TRBV7-9
j_gene: TRBJ2-3
CDR3aa: CASRNYSVTAVGADTQYF
CDR3nt: TGTGCCAGCAGAAACTATTCGGTTACGGCGGTGGGGGCAGATACGCAGTATTTT

abundance: -
d_gene: -
v_gene: TRBV5-6
j_gene: TRBJ2-1
CDR3aa: CASSLRKESPYNEQFF
CDR3nt: TGTGCCAGCAGCTTGAGGAAGGAGTCCCCCTACAATGAGCAGTTCTTC